This record concerns one T cell receptor beta chain sequence. Germline CDR1 SGHKS, CDR2 YYEKEE (reference sequence). The CDR3 is made up of 16 amino acids. Trimming removed 2 bases at V and 2 bases at J, with 14 bases between. MiXCR, applied by TCRdb to the 5' RACE reads, yields one record per CDR3 protein. The sample contains about 520,000 distinct CDR3 sequences, 22% of which appear only once. This entry belongs to a study of identical twins. These data were also reused for a study on T cells expressing NK-cell markers. Per that paper: Most of the eight sequenced donors tested HCMV-seropositive; one tested seronegative.

The chain links TRBV5-5 to TRBJ1-5, with D hard to call. The specimen sequenced was CD4+ T cells sorted from blood. This receptor was taken from a woman under 30 in good health. The CDR3 DNA sequence: TGTGCCAGCAGCTTTGGCAGCACTCGGGGCAATCAGCCCCAGCATTTT. Translation: CASSFGSTRGNQPQHF.